This T cell receptor (beta chain) emerged from a study of glioma-infiltrating T cells. Findings of the study overall: CDR3 overlap between tissue and blood was very small.

Germline V gives CDR1 SQVTM, CDR2 ANQGSEA. V was trimmed by 8 bases and J by 6 bases, leaving 21 bases between them. The CDR3 sequence is 14 residues long. The iRepertoire nested amplicon-rescue multiplex PCR amplified TCR alpha and beta CDR3s from RNA. TCRdb re-called the multiplex PCR reads through MiXCR, storing one row per CDR3 protein. The sample shows over 100,000 distinct CDR3 sequences, approximately 26% of them seen only once. Comments on this clonotype: What it binds is not known. This may be a read error: a much more frequent sequence differs by one nucleotide.

The rearrangement links TRBV29-1 to TRBJ2-3; a possible D gene is TRBD1 (6 bases). The source material was glioma tissue, nonneoplastic brain tissue, or PBMCs (not recorded which). The origin of this receptor is a human donor with low-grade glioma or glioblastoma, undergoing nonglioma brain surgery, or in good health (not recorded which). The CDR3 here is CSTLGGVSLDTQYF. The CDR3 DNA reads TGCAGCACCCTAGGGGGAGTTTCGTTGGATACGCAGTATTTT.